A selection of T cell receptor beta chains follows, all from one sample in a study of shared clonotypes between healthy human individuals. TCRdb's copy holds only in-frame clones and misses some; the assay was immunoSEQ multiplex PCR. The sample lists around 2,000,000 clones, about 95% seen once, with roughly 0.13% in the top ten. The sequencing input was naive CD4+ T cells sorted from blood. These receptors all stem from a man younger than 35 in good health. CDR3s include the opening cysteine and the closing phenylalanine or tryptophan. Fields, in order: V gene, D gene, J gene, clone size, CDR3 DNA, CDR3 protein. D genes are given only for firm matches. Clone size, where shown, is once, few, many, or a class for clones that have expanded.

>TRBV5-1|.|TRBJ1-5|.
TGCGCCAGCAGCTTGGAGGGGCTCAATCAGCCCCAGCATTTT
CASSLEGLNQPQHF
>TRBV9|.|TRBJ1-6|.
TGTGCCAGCAGCCCCCTCGACACCTCCTATAATTCACCCCTCCACTTT
CASSPLDTSYNSPLHF
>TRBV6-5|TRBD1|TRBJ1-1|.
TGTGCCAGCAGTTTTCAACAGGGGGTGACTGAAGCTTTCTTT
CASSFQQGVTEAFF
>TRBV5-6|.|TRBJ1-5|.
TGTGCCAGCAGCCCGGACGGTTCCAATCAGCCCCAGCATTTT
CASSPDGSNQPQHF
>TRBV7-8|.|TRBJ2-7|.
TGTGCCAGCAGCTTGACCCTAGCCTACGAGCAGTACTTC
CASSLTLAYEQYF
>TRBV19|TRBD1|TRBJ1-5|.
TGTGCCAGTAGTACAGGGACAGGGAAGCGGAATCAGCCCCAGCATTTT
CASSTGTGKRNQPQHF
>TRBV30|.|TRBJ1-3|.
TGTGCCTGGAGTGTGGGAGGGGGGTCTGGAAACACCATATATTTT
CAWSVGGGSGNTIYF
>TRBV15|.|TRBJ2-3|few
TGTGCCACCAGCAGAGACATTACGCAGTATTTT
CATSRDITQYF
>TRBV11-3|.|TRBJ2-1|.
TGTGCCAGCAGCTCCTACCGGGCGGACGAGCAGTTCTTC
CASSSYRADEQFF
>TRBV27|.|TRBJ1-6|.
TGTGCCAGCAGTTTATCTCAGGGGTCCTATAATTCACCCCTCCACTTT
CASSLSQGSYNSPLHF
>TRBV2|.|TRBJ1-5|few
TGTGCCAGCAGTGCAGGGGCTCTAGGGCCCCAGCATTTT
CASSAGALGPQHF
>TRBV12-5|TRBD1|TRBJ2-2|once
TGTGCTAGTGGTTTGCCCGGGACAGGGGGTGTCGGGGAGCTGTTTTTT
CASGLPGTGGVGELFF
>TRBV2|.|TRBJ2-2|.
TGTGCCAGCAGTGGCCAAATGACGGGGGAGCTGTTTTTT
CASSGQMTGELFF
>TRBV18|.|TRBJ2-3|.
TGTGCCAGCTCACCGGGGGCTACTAGCACAGATACGCAGTATTTT
CASSPGATSTDTQYF
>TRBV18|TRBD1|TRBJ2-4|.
TGTGCCAGCTCACCACCCGCTGCAGGGGGTGACATTCAGTACTTC
CASSPPAAGGDIQYF
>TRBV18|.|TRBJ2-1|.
TGTGCCAGCTCAGGACTGGGAACAGGGAGTTGGACTGAGCAGTTCTTC
CASSGLGTGSWTEQFF
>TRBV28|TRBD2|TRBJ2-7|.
TGTGCCAGCAATTTTGGCGGGGGCTCCTACGAGCAGTACTTC
CASNFGGGSYEQYF
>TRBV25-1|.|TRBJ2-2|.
TGTGCCAGCAGTTTGGGGAGACTACAGAACACCGGGGAGCTGTTTTTT
CASSLGRLQNTGELFF
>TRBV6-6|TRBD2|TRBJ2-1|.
TGTGCCAGCAGCTCTGGACTAGCGGAAAGGGGAGAGCAGTTCTTC
CASSSGLAERGEQFF
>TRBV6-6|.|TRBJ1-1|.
TGTGCCATGAGAACGGGACTGCAGAACACTGAAGCTTTCTTT
CAMRTGLQNTEAFF
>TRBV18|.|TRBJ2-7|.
TGTGCCAGCTCACCGGACTCCTTCTACGAGCAGTACTTC
CASSPDSFYEQYF
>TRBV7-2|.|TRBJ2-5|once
TGTGCCAGCAGCCTTTGGGCGGGACAAGAGACCCAGTACTTC
CASSLWAGQETQYF
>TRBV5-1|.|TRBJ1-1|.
TGCGCCAGCAAGGTCCAGGGTGGCGAAGCTTTCTTT
CASKVQGGEAFF